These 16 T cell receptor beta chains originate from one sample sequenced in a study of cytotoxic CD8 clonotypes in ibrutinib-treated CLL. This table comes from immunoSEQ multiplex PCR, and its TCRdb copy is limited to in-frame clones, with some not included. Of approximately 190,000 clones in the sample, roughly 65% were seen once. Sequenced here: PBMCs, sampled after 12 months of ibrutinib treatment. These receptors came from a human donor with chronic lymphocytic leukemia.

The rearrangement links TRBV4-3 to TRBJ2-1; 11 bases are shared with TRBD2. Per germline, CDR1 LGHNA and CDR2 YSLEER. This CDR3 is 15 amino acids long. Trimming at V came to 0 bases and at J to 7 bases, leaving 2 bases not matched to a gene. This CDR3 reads CASSQDRLAGNEQFF. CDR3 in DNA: TGCGCCAGCAGCCAAGATCGACTAGCGGGAAATGAGCAGTTCTTC.

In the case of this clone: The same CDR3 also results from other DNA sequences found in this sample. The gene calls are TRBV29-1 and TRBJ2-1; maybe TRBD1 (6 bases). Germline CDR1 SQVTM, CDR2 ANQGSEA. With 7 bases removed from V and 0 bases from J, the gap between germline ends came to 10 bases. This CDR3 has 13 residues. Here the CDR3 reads CSARGSSYNEQFF. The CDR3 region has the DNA TGCAGCGCCAGGGGTAGCTCCTACAATGAGCAGTTCTTC.

CDR3 sequence (DNA): TGTGCCACCAGCAGGGGGGACAGTCAAGAGACCCAGTACTTC. This codes for CATSRGDSQETQYF. V is TRBV15 and J is TRBJ2-5; 7 bases map to TRBD1. In germline, CDR1 is LNHNV, CDR2 YYDKDF (reference sequence). The CDR3 is 14 amino acids. Trimming removed 3 bases from V and 2 bases from J; junction bases left unmatched: 3.

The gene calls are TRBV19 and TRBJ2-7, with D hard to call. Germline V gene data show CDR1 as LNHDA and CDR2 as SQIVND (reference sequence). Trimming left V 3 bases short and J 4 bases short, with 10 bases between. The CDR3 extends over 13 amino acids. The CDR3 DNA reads TGTGCCAGTAGTATCCGGGTAGGGTACGAGCAGTACTTC. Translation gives CASSIRVGYEQYF.

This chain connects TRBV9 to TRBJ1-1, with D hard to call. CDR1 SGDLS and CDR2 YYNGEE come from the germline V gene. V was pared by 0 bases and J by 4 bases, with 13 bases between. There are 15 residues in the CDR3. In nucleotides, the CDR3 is TGTGCCAGCAGCGTAGTCTACTCCGCCGCCACTGAAGCTTTCTTT. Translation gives CASSVVYSAATEAFF.

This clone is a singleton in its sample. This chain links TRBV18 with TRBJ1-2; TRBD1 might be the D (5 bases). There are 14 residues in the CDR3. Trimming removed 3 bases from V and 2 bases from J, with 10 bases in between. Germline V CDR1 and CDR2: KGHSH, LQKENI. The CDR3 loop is CASSPLEGNYGYTF. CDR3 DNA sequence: TGTGCCAGCTCACCTTTGGAGGGGAACTATGGCTACACCTTC.

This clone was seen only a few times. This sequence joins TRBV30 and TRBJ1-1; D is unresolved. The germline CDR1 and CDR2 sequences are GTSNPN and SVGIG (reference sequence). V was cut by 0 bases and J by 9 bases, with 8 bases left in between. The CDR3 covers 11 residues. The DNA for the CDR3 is TGTGCCTGGAGTGTAAATGCGAAAGCTTTCTTT. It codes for CAWSVNAKAFF.

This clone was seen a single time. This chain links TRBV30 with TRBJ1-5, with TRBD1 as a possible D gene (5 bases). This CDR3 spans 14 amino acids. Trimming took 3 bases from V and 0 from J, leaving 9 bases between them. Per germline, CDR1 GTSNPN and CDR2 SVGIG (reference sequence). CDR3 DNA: TGTGCCTGGAGGGGGCCAAGTAGCAATCAGCCCCAGCATTTT. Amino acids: CAWRGPSSNQPQHF.

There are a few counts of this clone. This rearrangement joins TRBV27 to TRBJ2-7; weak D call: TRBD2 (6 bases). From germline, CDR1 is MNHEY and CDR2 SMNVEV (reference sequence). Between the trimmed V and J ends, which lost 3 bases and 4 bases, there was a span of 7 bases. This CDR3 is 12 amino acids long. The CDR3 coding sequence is TGTGCCAGCAGTTTGGCGGGATACGAGCAGTACTTC. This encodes CASSLAGYEQYF.

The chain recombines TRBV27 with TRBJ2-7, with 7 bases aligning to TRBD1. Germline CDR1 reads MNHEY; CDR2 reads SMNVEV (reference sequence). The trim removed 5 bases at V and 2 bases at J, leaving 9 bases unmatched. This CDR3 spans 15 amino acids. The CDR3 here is CASSLEGQVTYEQYF. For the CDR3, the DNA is TGTGCCAGCAGTCTAGAAGGACAGGTTACCTACGAGCAGTACTTC.

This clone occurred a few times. CDR3 bases: TGTGCCAGCAGCCCCCGGACTTATTCTGAGCAGTTCTTC. Its protein is CASSPRTYSEQFF. The rearrangement uses TRBV6-5 and TRBJ2-1; D is possibly TRBD2 (5 bases). The CDR3 runs 13 residues. V shed 6 bases and J shed 9 bases, with 15 bases lying between them. The germline gives CDR1 MNHEY, CDR2 SVGAGI.

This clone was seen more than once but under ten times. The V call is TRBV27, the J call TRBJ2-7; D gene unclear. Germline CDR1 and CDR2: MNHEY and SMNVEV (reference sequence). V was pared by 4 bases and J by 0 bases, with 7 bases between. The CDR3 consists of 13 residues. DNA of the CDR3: TGTGCCAGCAGTTCGCGGAGCTCCTACGAGCAGTACTTC. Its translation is CASSSRSSYEQYF.

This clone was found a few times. CDR3 nucleotides: TGTGCCAGCAGTTTGCTGAACTATGGCTACACCTTC. It codes for CASSLLNYGYTF. The gene calls are TRBV28 and TRBJ1-2; the D is unclear. The CDR3 length is 12 residues. V was shortened by 3 bases and J by 2 bases, with 4 bases between the two germline ends. The germline V gene encodes CDR1 MDHEN and CDR2 SYDVKM.

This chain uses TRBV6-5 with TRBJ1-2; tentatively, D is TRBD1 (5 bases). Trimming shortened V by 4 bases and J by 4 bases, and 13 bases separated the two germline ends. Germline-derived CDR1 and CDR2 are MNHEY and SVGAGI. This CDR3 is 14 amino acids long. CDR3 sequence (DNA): TGTGCCAGCAGTTCTAGGGGAGCGAGCTATGGCTACACCTTC. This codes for CASSSRGASYGYTF.

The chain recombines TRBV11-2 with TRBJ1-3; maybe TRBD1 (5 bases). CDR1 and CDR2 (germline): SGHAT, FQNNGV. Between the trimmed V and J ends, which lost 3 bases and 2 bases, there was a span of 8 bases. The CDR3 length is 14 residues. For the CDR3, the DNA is TGTGCCAGCAGCTTCCTAGGGGCTGGAAACACCATATATTTT. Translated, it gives CASSFLGAGNTIYF.

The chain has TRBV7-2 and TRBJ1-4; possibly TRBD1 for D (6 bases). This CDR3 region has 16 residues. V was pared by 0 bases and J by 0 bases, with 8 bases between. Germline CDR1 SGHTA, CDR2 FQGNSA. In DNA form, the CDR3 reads TGTGCCAGCAGCTTAGCGGGGGGCACAACTAATGAAAAACTGTTTTTT. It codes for CASSLAGGTTNEKLFF.